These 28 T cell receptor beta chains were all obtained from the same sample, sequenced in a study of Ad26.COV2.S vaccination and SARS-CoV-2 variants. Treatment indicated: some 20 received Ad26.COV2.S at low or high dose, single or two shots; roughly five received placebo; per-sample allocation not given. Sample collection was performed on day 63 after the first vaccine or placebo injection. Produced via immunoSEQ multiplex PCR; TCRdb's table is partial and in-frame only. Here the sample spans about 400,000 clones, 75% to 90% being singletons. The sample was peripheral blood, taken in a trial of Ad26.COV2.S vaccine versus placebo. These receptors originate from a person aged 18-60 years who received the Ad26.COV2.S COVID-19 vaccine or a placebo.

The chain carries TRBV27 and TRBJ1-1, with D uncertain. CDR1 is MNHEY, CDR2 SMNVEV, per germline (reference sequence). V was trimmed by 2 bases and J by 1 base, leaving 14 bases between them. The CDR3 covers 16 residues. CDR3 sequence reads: CASSLLSVLGNTEAFF. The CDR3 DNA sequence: TGTGCCAGCAGTTTACTATCGGTCCTGGGGAACACTGAAGCTTTCTTT.

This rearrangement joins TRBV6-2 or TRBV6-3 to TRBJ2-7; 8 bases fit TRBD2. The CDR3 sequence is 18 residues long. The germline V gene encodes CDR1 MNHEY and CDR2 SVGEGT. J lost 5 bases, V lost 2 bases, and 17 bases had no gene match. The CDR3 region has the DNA TGTGCCAGCAGTTACAGTCCCGGGATGGGCGGGACTAGGGACGAGCAGTACTTC. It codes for CASSYSPGMGGTRDEQYF.

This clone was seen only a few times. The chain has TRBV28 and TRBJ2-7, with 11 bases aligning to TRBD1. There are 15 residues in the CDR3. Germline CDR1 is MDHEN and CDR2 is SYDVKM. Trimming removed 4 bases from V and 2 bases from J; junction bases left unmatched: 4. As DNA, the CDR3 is TGTGCCAGCAGTTCAGGACAGGGGGCAGCCTACGAGCAGTACTTC. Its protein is CASSSGQGAAYEQYF.

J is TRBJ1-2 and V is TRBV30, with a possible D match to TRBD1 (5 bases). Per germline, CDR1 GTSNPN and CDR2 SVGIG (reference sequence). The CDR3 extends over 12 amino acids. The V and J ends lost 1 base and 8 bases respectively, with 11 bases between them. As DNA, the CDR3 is TGTGCCTGGAGTGGTGGGACTTGGGGCTACACCTTC. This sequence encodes CAWSGGTWGYTF.

CDR3 coding DNA: TGTGCCAGCAGCTTAGGTCTGGACAGGGGGGAGGAAGCTTTCTTT. Protein: CASSLGLDRGEEAFF. The chain combines TRBV7-8 with TRBJ1-1, with 10 bases lining up with TRBD1. Germline V CDR1 and CDR2: SGHVS, FQNEAQ. J was trimmed by 8 bases and V by 1 base; bases with no gene match: 7. The CDR3 has 15 residues.

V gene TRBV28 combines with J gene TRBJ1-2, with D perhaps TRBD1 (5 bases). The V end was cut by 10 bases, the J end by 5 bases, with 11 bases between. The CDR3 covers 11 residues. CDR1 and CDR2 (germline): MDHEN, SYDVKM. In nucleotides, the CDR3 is TGTGCCACCGTTGGGGGATATGGCTACACCTTC. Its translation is CATVGGYGYTF.

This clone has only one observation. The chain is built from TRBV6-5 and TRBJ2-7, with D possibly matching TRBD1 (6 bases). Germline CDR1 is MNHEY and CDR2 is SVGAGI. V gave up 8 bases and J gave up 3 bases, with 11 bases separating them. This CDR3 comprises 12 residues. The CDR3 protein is CASEGVGYEQYF. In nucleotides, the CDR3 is TGTGCCAGCGAGGGGGTTGGCTACGAGCAGTACTTC.

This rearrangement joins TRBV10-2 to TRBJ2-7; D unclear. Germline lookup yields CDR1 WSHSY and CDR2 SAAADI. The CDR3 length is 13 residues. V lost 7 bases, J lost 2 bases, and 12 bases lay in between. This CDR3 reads CASTLGRAYEQYF. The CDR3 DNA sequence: TGCGCCAGCACCTTGGGTCGTGCCTACGAGCAGTACTTC.

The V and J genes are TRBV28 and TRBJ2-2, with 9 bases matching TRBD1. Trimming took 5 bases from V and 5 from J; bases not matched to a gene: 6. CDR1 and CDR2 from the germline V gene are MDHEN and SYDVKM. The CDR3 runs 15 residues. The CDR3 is CASSGSGQGTGELFF. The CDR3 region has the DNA TGTGCCAGCAGTGGGTCTGGACAGGGGACCGGGGAGCTGTTTTTT.

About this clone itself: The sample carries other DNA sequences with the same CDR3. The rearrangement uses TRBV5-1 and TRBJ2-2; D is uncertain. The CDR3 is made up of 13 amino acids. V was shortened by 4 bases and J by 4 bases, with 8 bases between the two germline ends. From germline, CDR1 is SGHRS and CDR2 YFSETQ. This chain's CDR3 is CASSPGPTGELFF. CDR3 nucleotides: TGCGCCAGCAGCCCCGGCCCCACCGGGGAGCTGTTTTTT.

The chain's CDR3 is CASSKSALPGGYTF. The CDR3 coding sequence is TGTGCCAGTAGTAAATCGGCCTTACCGGGAGGCTACACCTTC. J is TRBJ1-2 and V is TRBV19; no clear D. The V end lost 4 bases, the J end lost 8 bases, and 17 bases lay between the germline ends. This CDR3 comprises 14 residues. Looked up from germline, CDR1 is LNHDA and CDR2 is SQIVND (reference sequence).

The CDR3 DNA is TGTGCCAGCAGTACCCAAGGGGGCAAAAGCTCCTACGAGCAGTACTTC. Translated: CASSTQGGKSSYEQYF. This chain joins TRBV6-6 and TRBJ2-7; TRBD1 aligns across 7 bases. CDR1 and CDR2 from the germline V gene are MNHNY and SVGAGI (reference sequence). The CDR3 consists of 16 residues. Trimming removed 5 bases from V and 0 bases from J; junction bases left unmatched: 10.

The CDR3, as DNA: TGTGCCAGCAGCCCATTCGGGGGGAGCGGCAATGAGCAGTTCTTC. Protein sequence: CASSPFGGSGNEQFF. The chain joins TRBV11-2 to TRBJ2-1, with TRBD2 identical over 7 bases. CDR1 is SGHAT, CDR2 FQNNGV, per germline. The ends lost 5 bases at V and 6 bases at J; junction bases unmatched: 10. The length of the CDR3 is 15 residues.

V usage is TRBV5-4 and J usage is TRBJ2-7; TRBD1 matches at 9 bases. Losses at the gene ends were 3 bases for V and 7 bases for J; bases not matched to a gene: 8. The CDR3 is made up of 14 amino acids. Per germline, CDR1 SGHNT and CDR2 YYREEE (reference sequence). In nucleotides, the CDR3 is TGTGCCAGCAGCTCCCGACAGGGGGGGAGGGAGCAGTACTTC. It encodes CASSSRQGGREQYF.

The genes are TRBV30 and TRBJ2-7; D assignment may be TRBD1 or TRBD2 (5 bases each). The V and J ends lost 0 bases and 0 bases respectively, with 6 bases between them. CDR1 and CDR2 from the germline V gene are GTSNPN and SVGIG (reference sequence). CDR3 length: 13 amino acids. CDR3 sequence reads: CAWSVGPSYEQYF. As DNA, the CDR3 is TGTGCCTGGAGTGTGGGACCCTCCTACGAGCAGTACTTC.

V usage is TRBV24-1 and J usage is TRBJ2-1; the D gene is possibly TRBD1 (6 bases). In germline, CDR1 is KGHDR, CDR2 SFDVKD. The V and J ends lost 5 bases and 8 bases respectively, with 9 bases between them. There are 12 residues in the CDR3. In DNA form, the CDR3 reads TGTGCCACCAGTGTCCAGGGGTATGAGCAGTTCTTC. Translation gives CATSVQGYEQFF.

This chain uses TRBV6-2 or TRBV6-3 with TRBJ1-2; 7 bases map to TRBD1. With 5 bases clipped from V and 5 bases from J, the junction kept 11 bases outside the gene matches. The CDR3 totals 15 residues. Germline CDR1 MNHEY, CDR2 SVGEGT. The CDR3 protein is CASSNRQGPHYGYTF. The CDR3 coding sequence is TGTGCCAGCAGTAACCGACAGGGCCCCCATTATGGCTACACCTTC.

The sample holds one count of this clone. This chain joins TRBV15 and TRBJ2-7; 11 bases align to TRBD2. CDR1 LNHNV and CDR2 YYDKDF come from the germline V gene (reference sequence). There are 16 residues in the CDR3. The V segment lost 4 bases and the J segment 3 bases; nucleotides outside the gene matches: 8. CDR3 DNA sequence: TGTGCCACCAGCATTATAGGGACTAGCGGTTTCTACGAGCAGTACTTC. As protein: CATSIIGTSGFYEQYF.

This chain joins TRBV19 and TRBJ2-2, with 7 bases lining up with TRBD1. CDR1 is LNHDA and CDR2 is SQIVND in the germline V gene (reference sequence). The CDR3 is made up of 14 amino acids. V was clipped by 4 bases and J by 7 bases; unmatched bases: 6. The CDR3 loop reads CASSTQTGIGELFF. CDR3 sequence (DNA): TGTGCCAGTAGTACCCAGACAGGGATCGGGGAGCTGTTTTTT.

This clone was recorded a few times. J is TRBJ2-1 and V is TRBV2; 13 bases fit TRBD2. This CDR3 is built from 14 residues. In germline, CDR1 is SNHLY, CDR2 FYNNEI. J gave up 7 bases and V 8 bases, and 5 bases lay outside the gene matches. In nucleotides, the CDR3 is TGTGCCAGCGGGCCGGGACTAGCGGGAAATGAGCAGTTCTTC. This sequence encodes CASGPGLAGNEQFF.

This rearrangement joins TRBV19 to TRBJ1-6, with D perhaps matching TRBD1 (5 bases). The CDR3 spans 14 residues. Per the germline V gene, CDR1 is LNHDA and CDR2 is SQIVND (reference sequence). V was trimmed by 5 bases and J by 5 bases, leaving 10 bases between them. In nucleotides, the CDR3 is TGTGCCAGTAGTTCCGGGACCGATAATTCACCCCTCCACTTT. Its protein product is CASSSGTDNSPLHF.

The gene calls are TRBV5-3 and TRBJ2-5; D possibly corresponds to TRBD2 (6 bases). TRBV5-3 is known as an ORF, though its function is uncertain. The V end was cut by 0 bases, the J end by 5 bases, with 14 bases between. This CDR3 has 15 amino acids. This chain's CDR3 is CARSLVPTRRETQYF. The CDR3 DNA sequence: TGTGCCAGAAGCTTGGTCCCGACTAGACGGGAGACCCAGTACTTC.

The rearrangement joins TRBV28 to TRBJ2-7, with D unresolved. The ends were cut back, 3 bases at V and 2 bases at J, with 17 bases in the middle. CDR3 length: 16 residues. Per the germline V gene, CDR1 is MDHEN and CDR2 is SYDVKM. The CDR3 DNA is TGTGCCAGCAGTTTGATAAAGGGTTCTGGGACCTACGAGCAGTACTTC. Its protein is CASSLIKGSGTYEQYF.

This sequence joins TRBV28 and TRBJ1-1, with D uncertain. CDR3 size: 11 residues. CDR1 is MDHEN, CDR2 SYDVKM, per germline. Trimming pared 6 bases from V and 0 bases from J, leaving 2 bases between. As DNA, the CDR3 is TGTGCCAGCAGGATGAACACTGAAGCTTTCTTT. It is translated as CASRMNTEAFF.

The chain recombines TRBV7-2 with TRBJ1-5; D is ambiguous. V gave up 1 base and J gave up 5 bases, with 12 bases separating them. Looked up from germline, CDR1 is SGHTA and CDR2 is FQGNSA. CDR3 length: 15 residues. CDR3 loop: CASSLEDEWYQPQHF. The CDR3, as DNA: TGTGCCAGCAGCTTAGAAGACGAGTGGTATCAGCCCCAGCATTTT.

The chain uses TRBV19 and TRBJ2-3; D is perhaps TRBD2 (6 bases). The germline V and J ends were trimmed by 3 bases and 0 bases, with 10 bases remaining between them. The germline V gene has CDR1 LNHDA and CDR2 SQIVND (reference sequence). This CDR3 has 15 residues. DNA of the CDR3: TGTGCCAGTAGTATGGCGGGAACTAGCACAGATACGCAGTATTTT. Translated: CASSMAGTSTDTQYF.

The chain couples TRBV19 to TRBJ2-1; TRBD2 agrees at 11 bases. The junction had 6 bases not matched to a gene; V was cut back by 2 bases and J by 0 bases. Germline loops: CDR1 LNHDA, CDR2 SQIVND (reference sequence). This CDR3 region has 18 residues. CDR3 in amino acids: CASSISPGLAGSYNEQFF. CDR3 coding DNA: TGTGCCAGTAGTATATCCCCCGGACTAGCGGGCTCCTACAATGAGCAGTTCTTC.

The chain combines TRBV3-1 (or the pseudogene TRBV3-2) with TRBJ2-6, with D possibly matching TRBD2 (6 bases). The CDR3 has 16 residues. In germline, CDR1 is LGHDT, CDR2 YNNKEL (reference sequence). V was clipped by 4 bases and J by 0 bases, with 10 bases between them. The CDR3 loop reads CASSRDSNSGANVLTF. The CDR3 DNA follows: TGTGCCAGCAGCCGGGACTCCAACTCTGGGGCCAACGTCCTGACTTTC.